This entry features one T cell receptor beta chain sequence. Its target antigen remains unknown. Nothing much larger sits one base from this clone, and base qualities are not available. Its CDR3 holds 15 amino acids, cysteine through phenylalanine. Solely the CDR3 DNA is kept, with 45 bases framed from the first base. After removal of 1 base from V and 6 bases from J, the junction retains 2 bases not matched to a gene. For CDR1 and CDR2, the germline V gene lists SGHTA and FQGNSA. The library was built by means of 5' RACE. The sequencing machine was an Illumina MiSeq. TCRdb itself trimmed the public reads at Q25 with fastp, ran MiXCR and retained productive beta chains. Entries that share a CDR3 protein sequence are merged under the most common genes and DNA. The sample includes tens of thousands of distinct CDR3 sequences, with approximately 7.4% observed a single time. Over 2.5% of the sample is taken by the ten largest.

This specimen belongs to a study of chronic HIV infection and antiretroviral therapy (dated by TCRdb to the mid-2010s). What was sequenced was peripheral blood. Recombination joined TRBV7-2 with TRBJ1-5; TRBD1 lines up with 11 middle nucleotides. This receptor was identified in an adult who had HIV and had not received antiretroviral therapy, or was an uninfected healthy control (not recorded which). The sequenced DNA is TGTGCCAGCAGCTTAGGAGGGACAGGGGGTCAGCCCCAGCATTTT. Translated, it reads CASSLGGTGGQPQHF.